The TCR beta chain described here comes from a study of cytotoxic CD8 clonotypes in ibrutinib-treated CLL. This clone was counted between two and nine times. Measured with immunoSEQ multiplex PCR; TCRdb has only the in-frame clones, and not every one. This sample has over 150,000 clones, with about 80% found just once. CDR1 and CDR2 (germline): MGHRA, YSYEKL. V trimming: 0 bases; J trimming: 8 bases; junction bases outside the gene matches: 4. The CDR3 length is 15 residues. This chain links TRBV4-1 with TRBJ1-2; 12 positions match TRBD1. This receptor was obtained from a human donor with chronic lymphocytic leukemia. Sequencing used PBMCs, obtained after 12 months of ibrutinib treatment. CDR3 in DNA: TGCGCCAGCAGCCAAGATGGGACAGGGGGCTACGGCTACACCTTC. It translates to CASSQDGTGGYGYTF.